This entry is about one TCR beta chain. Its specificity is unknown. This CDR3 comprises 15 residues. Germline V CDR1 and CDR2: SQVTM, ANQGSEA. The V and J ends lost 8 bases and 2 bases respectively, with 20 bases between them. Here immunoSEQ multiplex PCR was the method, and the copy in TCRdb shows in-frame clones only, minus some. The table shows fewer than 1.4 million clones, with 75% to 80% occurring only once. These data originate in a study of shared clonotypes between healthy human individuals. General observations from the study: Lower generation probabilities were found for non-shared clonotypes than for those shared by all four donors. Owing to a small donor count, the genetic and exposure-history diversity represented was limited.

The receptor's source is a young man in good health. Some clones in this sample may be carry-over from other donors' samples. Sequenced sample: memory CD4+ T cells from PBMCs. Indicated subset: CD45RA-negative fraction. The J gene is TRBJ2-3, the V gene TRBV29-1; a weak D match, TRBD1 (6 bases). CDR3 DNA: TGCAGCTCCGGCAGGGGATTTGCGGCCACAGATACGCAGTATTTT. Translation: CSSGRGFAATDTQYF.